Below are 30 T cell receptor beta chains sequenced from a single sample in a study of blood T cells in healthy people across ages. A J-beta primer mix and a sample-barcoded 5' primer were used in a second PCR of about 7 to 12 cycles. Using its own MiXCR run on the 5' RACE reads, TCRdb lists one record per CDR3 protein. This sample yields some 710,000 distinct CDR3 sequences, of which about half are seen a single time; approximately 18% belongs to the top ten. The sample was blood. Receptors originate from a man at least 80 years old in good health.

The chain is built from TRBV25-1 and TRBJ1-6, with D perhaps matching TRBD1 (5 bases). Trimming took 3 bases from V and 3 from J, leaving 6 bases between them. Germline V gives CDR1 MGHDK, CDR2 SYGVNS. The CDR3 is 14 residues long. As DNA, the CDR3 is TGTGCCAGCAGTGATAGGGGCTATAATTCACCCCTCCACTTT. Translating it yields CASSDRGYNSPLHF.

The V gene is TRBV2, the J gene TRBJ2-7; 10 bases fit TRBD1. The junction had 14 bases not matched to a gene; V was cut back by 3 bases and J by 12 bases. This CDR3 has 15 amino acids. Germline V gene sequence: CDR1 SNHLY, CDR2 FYNNEI. In DNA form, the CDR3 reads TGTGCCAGCAGTGACGGACAGGGGGGTACCGAGACCCGGTACTTC. Its translation: CASSDGQGGTETRYF. The full variable domain, with the rest looked up from reference TRBV2 and TRBJ2-7, is EPEVTQTPSHQVTQMGQEVILRCVPISNHLYFYWYRQILGQKVEFLVSFYNNEISEKSEIFDDQFSVERPDGSNFTLKIRSTKLEDSAMYFCASSDGQGGTETRYFGPGTRLTVT.

The V gene is TRBV20-1, the J gene TRBJ2-1, with 12 bases identical to TRBD2. Germline CDR1 DFQATT, CDR2 SNEGSKA (reference sequence). J gave up 8 bases and V 6 bases, and 8 bases lay outside the gene matches. This CDR3 region has 14 residues. In nucleotides, the CDR3 is TGCAGTGCCAGACCAGGACTAGCGGGATATGAGCAGTTCTTC. It yields the protein CSARPGLAGYEQFF.

This clonotype was observed at least ten times. The CDR3 nucleotides read TGCAGTGCTAGAGATACCCTAGCCGGGACAGATACGCAGTATTTT. It is translated as CSARDTLAGTDTQYF. The rearrangement joins TRBV20-1 to TRBJ2-3; tentative D call: TRBD2 (5 bases). The germline V and J ends were trimmed by 0 bases and 3 bases, with 13 bases remaining between them. Germline CDR1 is DFQATT and CDR2 is SNEGSKA (reference sequence). The CDR3 length is 15 residues.

V gene TRBV27 combines with J gene TRBJ1-1, with 11 bases matching TRBD1. Germline CDR1 reads MNHEY; CDR2 reads SMNVEV (reference sequence). The CDR3 sequence is 15 residues long. V trimming: 7 bases; J trimming: 4 bases; junction bases outside the gene matches: 8. The chain's CDR3 is CASTRTGGMGTEAFF. In DNA form, the CDR3 reads TGTGCCAGCACACGGACAGGGGGCATGGGCACTGAAGCTTTCTTT.

The chain has TRBV20-1 and TRBJ1-1, with D perhaps TRBD1 (5 bases). CDR1 is DFQATT and CDR2 is SNEGSKA in the germline V gene (reference sequence). V was shortened by 5 bases and J by 2 bases, with 9 bases between the two germline ends. CDR3 length: 12 residues. CDR3 nucleotide sequence: TGCAGTGCTTCCGACAGCAACACTGAAGCTTTCTTT. Translation: CSASDSNTEAFF.

The chain joins TRBV20-1 to TRBJ2-1; 9 nucleotides line up with TRBD2. V dropped 4 bases and J dropped 3; count of bases not matched to a gene: 10. This CDR3 spans 16 amino acids. Germline V gives CDR1 DFQATT, CDR2 SNEGSKA (reference sequence). The CDR3 region is CSAILDSAGGYNEQFF. In DNA form, the CDR3 reads TGCAGTGCTATCCTAGATTCAGCGGGAGGCTACAATGAGCAGTTCTTC.

The chain carries TRBV5-1 and TRBJ2-1; D perhaps matches TRBD1 (6 bases). Germline V gene sequence: CDR1 SGHRS, CDR2 YFSETQ. Trimming stripped 1 base from V and 3 bases from J, with 17 bases between. This CDR3 has 17 amino acids. Here the CDR3 reads CASSLFGQKSSYNEQFF. The CDR3, as DNA: TGCGCCAGCAGCTTGTTCGGACAGAAGTCGAGCTACAATGAGCAGTTCTTC.

The V gene is TRBV20-1, the J gene TRBJ1-2; 8 nucleotides agree with TRBD1. The CDR3 sequence is 15 residues long. Germline V CDR1 and CDR2: DFQATT, SNEGSKA (reference sequence). Losses at the gene ends were 2 bases for V and 3 bases for J; bases not matched to a gene: 8. The CDR3 DNA sequence: TGCAGTGCTAGACTGTCCGGGACAGGTGACTATGGCTACACCTTC. This translates into CSARLSGTGDYGYTF.

Only a few counts were recorded for this clonotype. The chain has TRBV5-1 and TRBJ2-7, with 8 bases fitting TRBD2. V was pared by 4 bases and J by 7 bases, with 16 bases of the junction left unmatched. The CDR3 covers 16 residues. Per the germline V gene, CDR1 is SGHRS and CDR2 is YFSETQ. CDR3 loop: CASSQTSTSVYNEQYF. CDR3 coding DNA: TGCGCCAGCAGCCAAACATCGACTAGCGTGTACAATGAGCAGTACTTC.

V and J are TRBV29-1 and TRBJ2-5; 8 bases match TRBD1. CDR3 length: 15 residues. The trim removed 5 bases at V and 11 bases at J, leaving 19 bases unmatched. CDR1 is SQVTM and CDR2 is ANQGSEA in the germline V gene. The CDR3 DNA is TGCAGCGTTCCGGACAGGGATGTATCCTACAGTGAGCAGTACTTC. It encodes CSVPDRDVSYSEQYF. The entire variable domain, with the rest obtained from reference TRBV29-1 and TRBJ2-5, is as follows: SAVISQKPSRDICQRGTSLTIQCQVDSQVTMMFWYRQQPGQSLTLIATANQGSEATYESGFVIDKFPISRPNLTFSTLTVSNMSPEDSSIYLCSVPDRDVSYSEQYFGPGTRLLVL.

The chain recombines TRBV5-1 with TRBJ2-5, with 10 positions matching TRBD1. TRBJ2-7 explains the end of the DNA better; the J call may be wrong. Germline V CDR1 and CDR2: SGHRS, YFSETQ. CDR3 length equals 15 residues. CDR3 coding DNA: TGCGCCAGCAGCACATCCGGGACAGGGGCGTACGAGCAGTACTTC. This translates into CASSTSGTGAYEQYF.

To note about this clonotype: This could be a read error, since a much larger clone is one nucleotide away. The CDR3 protein is CSARGPEGGGEYF. CDR3 nucleotides: TGCAGTGCTAGAGGCCCAGAGGGAGGTGGCGAGTACTTC. This rearrangement joins TRBV20-1 to TRBJ2-7; possibly TRBD2 for D (6 bases). There are 13 residues in the CDR3. The V end was cut by 1 base, the J end by 11 bases, with 18 bases between. In germline, CDR1 is DFQATT, CDR2 SNEGSKA (reference sequence).

This clonotype appeared a few times. The V gene is TRBV12-5, the J gene TRBJ2-1; D unresolved. Trimming cost V 2 bases and J 1 base, with 6 bases left between them. CDR1 is LGHNT, CDR2 FRNRAP, per germline. The length of the CDR3 is 14 residues. Written as DNA, the CDR3 is TGTGCTAGTGGTTTGCTGGGTTCCTACAATGAGCAGTTCTTC. It codes for CASGLLGSYNEQFF.

Ten or more counts support this clonotype. The rearrangement joins TRBV20-1 to TRBJ2-5; D gene unclear. CDR3 size: 10 residues. V lost 6 bases and J 4 bases, leaving 6 bases between the germline ends. Germline CDR1 reads DFQATT; CDR2 reads SNEGSKA (reference sequence). The CDR3 nucleotides are TGCAGTGCAATAAGAGAGACCCAGTACTTC. It translates to CSAIRETQYF.

The CDR3 coding sequence is TGCAGTGCTAACAGGGGGTCCTACGAGCAGTACTTC. As protein: CSANRGSYEQYF. The rearrangement links TRBV20-1 to TRBJ2-7, with 8 bases fitting TRBD1. The germline CDR1 and CDR2 sequences are DFQATT and SNEGSKA (reference sequence). V shed 4 bases and J 1 base; nucleotides not matched to a gene: 0. The CDR3 is 12 amino acids.

The gene calls are TRBV10-1 and TRBJ1-5; D might be TRBD1 (5 bases). Trimming cost V 3 bases and J 7 bases, with 16 bases left between them. The CDR3 consists of 15 residues. CDR1 is WNHNN, CDR2 SYGVQD, per germline (reference sequence). The chain's CDR3 is CASSESIGAKQPQHF. CDR3 nucleotide sequence: TGCGCCAGCAGTGAATCCATAGGGGCAAAGCAGCCCCAGCATTTT.

This sequence joins TRBV7-2 and TRBJ1-4, with D perhaps matching TRBD1 (5 bases). The CDR3 consists of 16 residues. The ends were cut back, 3 bases at V and 4 bases at J, with 15 bases in the middle. CDR1 and CDR2 from the germline V gene are SGHTA and FQGNSA. Here the CDR3 reads CASSFQTGGVNEKLFF. CDR3 nucleotide sequence: TGTGCCAGCAGCTTCCAAACGGGGGGAGTTAATGAAAAACTGTTTTTT.

This clonotype was detected only once. V usage is TRBV20-1 and J usage is TRBJ2-6; D unclear. CDR3 size: 18 residues. V was cut by 1 base and J by 0 bases, with 16 bases left in between. Germline CDR1 DFQATT, CDR2 SNEGSKA (reference sequence). The CDR3 DNA is TGCAGTGCTAGAGGCCCGGACGGCCCTCTCTCTGGGGCCAACGTCCTGACTTTC. It encodes CSARGPDGPLSGANVLTF.

Comment on this clonotype: Mismatch with germline at one junction end may stem from a read error. The chain is built from TRBV4-3 and TRBJ2-2; D may correspond to TRBD1 or TRBD2 (5 bases each). CDR3 length equals 19 residues. Per germline, CDR1 LGHNA and CDR2 YSLEER. The CDR3 nucleotides are TGCGCCAGCAGCCAAGATTTGGGGGTACCATCAGGGAACACCGGGGAGTTGTTTTTT. Its translation is CASSQDLGVPSGNTGELFF.

Here the CDR3 reads CASSQDGLGGRTQETQYF. CDR3 bases: TGCGCCAGCAGCCAAGATGGCCTTGGCGGGAGAACCCAAGAGACCCAGTACTTC. The chain has TRBV4-1 and TRBJ2-5; 7 bases fit TRBD2. CDR3 length equals 18 residues. Germline V lookup: CDR1 MGHRA, CDR2 YSYEKL. Trimming cost V 0 bases and J 1 base; bases outside gene matches: 11.

This clonotype was seen ten or more times. J is TRBJ2-7 and V is TRBV21-1; the table names TRBD1, a call not compared with the DNA. TRBV21-1 is tagged as a pseudogene. There are 16 residues in the CDR3. CDR3 in amino acids: CASYSLKSPLTYEQYF. Here the CDR3 DNA reads TGTGCCAGCTACAGTCTCAAGAGCCCCCTTACCTACGAGCAGTACTTC.

J is TRBJ2-1 and V is TRBV7-9; 13 bases fit TRBD2. Germline values: CDR1 SEHNR, CDR2 FQNEAQ (reference sequence). The ends lost 4 bases at V and 8 bases at J; junction bases unmatched: 5. This CDR3 region has 15 residues. The CDR3 sequence is CASSSRTSGSHEQFF. DNA for the CDR3: TGTGCCAGCAGCTCCCGGACTAGCGGGAGTCATGAGCAGTTCTTC. Full variable domain (outside the CDR3, taken from reference TRBV7-9 and TRBJ2-1): DTGVSQNPRHKITKRGQNVTFRCDPISEHNRLYWYRQTLGQGPEFLTYFQNEAQLEKSRLLSDRFSAERPKGSFSTLEIQRTEQGDSAMYLCASSSRTSGSHEQFFGPGTRLTVL.

The chain couples TRBV5-1 to TRBJ2-3, with TRBD2 matching 11 bases. Germline assignment: CDR1 SGHRS and CDR2 YFSETQ. The CDR3 is 17 amino acids. After removal of 2 bases from V and 0 bases from J, the junction contained 5 bases not matched to a gene. As DNA, the CDR3 is TGCGCCAGCAGCTTACAAGGGACTAGCGGAAGCACAGATACGCAGTATTTT. Amino acid sequence: CASSLQGTSGSTDTQYF.

This clonotype was seen only a few times. V is TRBV20-1 and J is TRBJ2-5; a possible D gene is TRBD2 (5 bases). This CDR3 is 15 amino acids long. The V gene's germline CDR1 is DFQATT and CDR2 SNEGSKA (reference sequence). V was pared by 3 bases and J by 0 bases, with 14 bases between. CDR3 nucleotides: TGCAGTGCTAGGAACTTAGCGAACCACCAAGAGACCCAGTACTTC. It codes for CSARNLANHQETQYF.

This clonotype was observed a handful of times. This chain uses TRBV5-1 with TRBJ2-5; tentatively, D is TRBD2 (5 bases). V gave up 0 bases and J gave up 4 bases, with 7 bases separating them. CDR1 is SGHRS, CDR2 YFSETQ, per germline. The CDR3 consists of 13 residues. The CDR3 nucleotides read TGCGCCAGCAGCTTGGAAACTAGAGAGACCCAGTACTTC. As protein: CASSLETRETQYF.

This clonotype was seen a handful of times. The chain employs TRBV28 and TRBJ2-7; 8 bases line up with TRBD1. Trimming removed 5 bases from V and 0 bases from J; junction bases left unmatched: 9. The V gene's germline CDR1 is MDHEN and CDR2 SYDVKM. The CDR3 runs to 16 residues. The CDR3, as DNA: TGTGCCAGCAGTCCACACAGGACAGGGCCCTCCTACGAGCAGTACTTC. This gives the protein CASSPHRTGPSYEQYF.

V usage is TRBV30 and J usage is TRBJ2-4; D not resolved. CDR1 is GTSNPN, CDR2 SVGIG, per germline (reference sequence). This CDR3 spans 13 amino acids. CDR3 in DNA: TGTGCTAGGAGTGACGGCAGCAAAAACATTCAGTACTTC. The encoded protein is CARSDGSKNIQYF.

The gene calls are TRBV7-2 and TRBJ2-5; 7 positions agree with TRBD2. Trimming cost V 1 base and J 5 bases; bases outside gene matches: 13. Germline CDR1 reads SGHTA; CDR2 reads FQGNSA. The CDR3 extends over 17 amino acids. CDR3 region: CASSLGGGSLNGETQYF. In DNA, the CDR3 is TGTGCCAGCAGCTTAGGGGGCGGGAGTCTTAACGGGGAGACCCAGTACTTC.

The rearrangement joins TRBV20-1 to TRBJ2-7; possible D gene TRBD2, 7 bases. The CDR3 has 15 amino acids. CDR1 is DFQATT and CDR2 is SNEGSKA in the germline V gene (reference sequence). V was shortened by 1 base and J by 2 bases, with 15 bases between the two germline ends. CDR3 sequence: CSARAARGDTYEQYF. CDR3 nucleotide sequence: TGCAGTGCTAGAGCCGCACGGGGGGACACCTACGAGCAGTACTTC.